These 17 T cell receptor beta chains were sequenced from one sample in a study of T cell clonality in common variable immunodeficiency. Sequenced by immunoSEQ multiplex PCR; TCRdb stores in-frame clones only, minus some. Singletons are absent from the sample, which has about 81,000 clones. Sequencing was carried out using peripheral blood mononuclear cells. Receptors originate from a person aged 18 to 70 in good health.

On this clone: The germline gene is not matched at one end of the junction; a read error may be the cause. The missing CDR3 end, 3 residues past where the read stops, is filled in from the germline J gene. J is TRBJ2-3 and V is TRBV7-2; 11 bases are shared with TRBD2. The CDR3 contains 16 residues. CDR1 SGHTA and CDR2 FQGNSA come from the germline V gene. CDR3 bases read: TGTGCCAGCAGATTAGCGGGGGGGAGGGCGACAGATACG. It translates to CASRLAGGRATDT. From start to end, the CDR3 is CASRLAGGRATDTQYF. Full variable domain (rest looked up from reference TRBV7-2 and TRBJ2-3): GAGVSQSPSNKVTEKGKDVELRCDPISGHTALYWYRQSLGQGLEFLIYFQGNSAPDKSGLPSDRFSAERTGGSVSTLTIQRTQQEDSAVYLCASRLAGGRATDTQYFGPGTRLTVL.

In its sample, this clone was seen many times. The observed sequence ends 3 residues before the CDR3 terminus, with the missing tail filled in from the germline J gene. V usage is TRBV19 and J usage is TRBJ1-4; D is ambiguous. CDR1 LNHDA and CDR2 SQIVND come from the germline V gene (reference sequence). The CDR3 extends over 14 amino acids. Deletions cut 2 bases from V and 0 bases from J, with 4 bases between. The part of the CDR3 DNA that was read is TGTGCCAGTAGTATACAGTCAACTAATGAAAAA. Its translation: CASSIQSTNEK. The CDR3 in its entirety is CASSIQSTNEKLFF.

The sample holds many counts of this clone. The read ends 3 residues before the CDR3 terminus; that terminus is restored from the germline J gene. The chain recombines TRBV5-1 with TRBJ1-2, with no clear D. CDR1 and CDR2 from the germline V gene are SGHRS and YFSETQ. The CDR3 runs 13 residues. Trimming took off 3 bases at V and 2 bases at J, with 8 bases between the two ends. The sequenced part of the CDR3 DNA is TGCGCCAGCAGCTCCGACGGGAACTATGGC. Translating it yields CASSSDGNYG. The whole CDR3 protein reads CASSSDGNYGYTF.

This clone has at least ten counts. Coverage ceases 3 residues before the CDR3 finishes, and the germline J gene fills in the end. The V gene is TRBV13, the J gene TRBJ2-2; TRBD2 matches 9 bases. With 5 bases clipped from V and 4 bases from J, the junction kept 5 bases outside the gene matches. The CDR3 loop spans 15 amino acids. Germline CDR1 PRHDT, CDR2 FYEKMQ (reference sequence). CDR3 amino acids: CASSQAGGGTGELFF. CDR3 DNA, as far as it was read: TGTGCCAGCAGCCAAGCGGGAGGAGGCACCGGGGAG.

This clone came up many times. The read halts 3 residues ahead of the CDR3 end, with the missing end drawn from the germline J gene. The genes are TRBV9 and TRBJ1-1; D gene ambiguous. The CDR3 extends over 15 amino acids. Germline V gene sequence: CDR1 SGDLS, CDR2 YYNGEE. V gave up 0 bases and J gave up 4 bases, with 13 bases separating them. The CDR3 region is CASSVEPQRSTEAFF. The part of the CDR3 DNA that was read is TGTGCCAGCAGCGTAGAACCACAGCGGAGCACTGAA.

The sample holds many counts of this clone. The read ends 3 residues before the CDR3 terminus; that terminus is restored from the germline J gene. This chain links TRBV19 with TRBJ2-1, with a weak D call TRBD1 (6 bases). Looked up from germline, CDR1 is LNHDA and CDR2 is SQIVND (reference sequence). CDR3 size: 16 residues. V lost 6 bases and J 3 bases, leaving 18 bases between the germline ends. The CDR3 DNA, read in part, is TGTGCCAGTAGAAGGAGTCCGGGACACAACTACAATGAG. It yields the protein CASRRSPGHNYNE. The CDR3 reads in full as CASRRSPGHNYNEQFF.

This clone occurred many times. The read is 3 residues too short to cover the CDR3 end, so that end is filled in from the germline J gene. The rearrangement uses TRBV10-2 and TRBJ2-3, with 9 positions matching TRBD2. The CDR3 covers 15 residues. In germline, CDR1 is WSHSY, CDR2 SAAADI. V trimming: 2 bases; J trimming: 4 bases; junction bases outside the gene matches: 4. The CDR3 is CASSESSGSPDTQYF. Incomplete CDR3 DNA: TGCGCCAGCAGTGAGAGTAGCGGGAGTCCAGATACG.

The sample holds many counts of this clone. The read gets to within 3 residues of the CDR3 end, and the germline J gene fills in the rest. V and J are TRBV5-6 and TRBJ1-1, with D possibly being TRBD1 (5 bases). This CDR3 has 15 residues. In germline, CDR1 is SGHDT, CDR2 YYEEEE. The germline V and J ends were trimmed by 2 bases and 2 bases, with 13 bases remaining between them. CDR3 residues: CASSFYRTINTEAFF. The CDR3 bases that were read are TGTGCCAGCAGCTTTTACAGGACGATTAACACTGAA.

This clone was counted many times. The CDR3 end is not reached by the read, which stops 3 residues before it; the germline J gene fills it in. The chain uses TRBV23-1 and TRBJ1-1; D is unresolved. TRBV23-1 is an ORF, and what it does is uncertain. CDR3 length equals 13 residues. CDR3 bases read: TGCGCCAGCAGTCACCTAGGAACGCAGGAA. Translating gives CASSHLGTQE. In full, the CDR3 is CASSHLGTQEAFF.

This clone was recorded many times. The CDR3 end is not reached by the read, which stops 3 residues before it; the germline J gene fills it in. The gene calls are TRBV18 and TRBJ2-1; D unclear. The CDR3 contains 16 residues. Trimming took 0 bases from V and 6 from J, leaving 15 bases between them. CDR1 KGHSH and CDR2 LQKENI come from the germline V gene. The CDR3 sequence: CASSPPPIGRSNEQFF. The CDR3 DNA, read in part, is TGTGCCAGCTCACCACCACCTATTGGGCGAAGCAATGAG.

This clone was observed many times. The read gets to within 3 residues of the CDR3 end, and the germline J gene fills in the rest. The rearrangement uses TRBV30 and TRBJ1-2, with 8 bases identical to TRBD1. V trimming: 5 bases; J trimming: 2 bases; junction bases outside the gene matches: 7. This CDR3 comprises 14 residues. Per germline, CDR1 GTSNPN and CDR2 SVGIG (reference sequence). The sequenced CDR3 bases are TGTGCCTGGTGGGACAGGCCCGTCAACTATGGC. It specifies CAWWDRPVNYG. In full, the CDR3 reads CAWWDRPVNYGYTF.

Ten or more counts support this clone. Read data end 3 residues before the CDR3 end; the end is taken from the germline J gene. This chain links TRBV10-3 with TRBJ1-1; D is possibly TRBD1 (5 bases). This CDR3 is built from 11 residues. V lost 8 bases and J 6 bases, leaving 10 bases between the germline ends. Germline V gene lookup returns CDR1 ENHRY and CDR2 SYGVKD. The part of the CDR3 DNA that was read is TGTGCCATCGTTCAGGGCGCTGAA. It encodes CAIVQGAE. The entire CDR3 is CAIVQGAEAFF.

This clone has at least ten counts. The read is 3 residues too short to cover the CDR3 end, so that end is filled in from the germline J gene. The same CDR3 is also encoded by other DNA sequences in this sample. The chain joins TRBV18 to TRBJ2-7; 11 bases are shared with TRBD1. The CDR3 is made up of 14 amino acids. J lost 2 bases, V lost 6 bases, and 3 bases had no gene match. Per germline, CDR1 KGHSH and CDR2 LQKENI. CDR3 sequence: CASSLGQGAYEQYF. Partial CDR3 DNA: TGTGCCAGCTCCCTGGGACAGGGGGCCTACGAG.

This clone came up a few times. The sequence runs out 3 residues before the end of the CDR3; the remainder is reconstructed from the germline J gene. The gene calls are TRBV2 and TRBJ1-2, with 8 bases matching TRBD1. The CDR3 covers 17 residues. V shed 0 bases and J 4 bases; nucleotides not matched to a gene: 10. In germline, CDR1 is SNHLY, CDR2 FYNNEI. The covered CDR3 bases are TGTGCCAGCAGTGAAGCTGAGTCGGACAGGGAGGGCTATGGC. Amino acids: CASSEAESDREGYG. The complete CDR3 reads CASSEAESDREGYGYTF.

This clone was seen ten or more times. The DNA ends 3 residues before the CDR3 does, and the rest of the CDR3 is filled in from the germline J gene. This chain joins TRBV14 and TRBJ2-1, with 8 positions matching TRBD2. Looked up from germline, CDR1 is SGHDN and CDR2 is FVKESK. The length of the CDR3 is 15 residues. V was clipped by 5 bases and J by 5 bases; unmatched bases: 8. CDR3 DNA (partial): TGTGCCAGCAGCTATAGACTAGCGAATGACAATGAG. Translating it yields CASSYRLANDNE. Given in full, the CDR3 is CASSYRLANDNEQFF.

This clone was seen ten or more times. Sequencing ends 3 residues short of the CDR3 end; the germline J gene provides the rest. This chain connects TRBV18 to TRBJ2-7; D is unresolved. The CDR3 contains 14 residues. Between the trimmed V and J ends, which lost 2 bases and 0 bases, there was a span of 8 bases. Per germline, CDR1 KGHSH and CDR2 LQKENI. The CDR3 DNA, read in part, is TGTGCCAGCTCACCAGGTTCCAGCTCCTACGAG. Its translation is CASSPGSSSYE. The full CDR3 sequence reads CASSPGSSSYEQYF.

A few counts support this clone. The read is 3 residues too short to cover the CDR3 end, so that end is filled in from the germline J gene. V usage is TRBV7-2 and J usage is TRBJ2-7; 13 nucleotides line up with TRBD2. Germline V CDR1 and CDR2: SGHTA, FQGNSA. The CDR3 runs 15 residues. The V and J ends lost 4 bases and 2 bases, in that order; junction bases with no gene match: 2. The CDR3 DNA, read in part, is TGTGCCAGCAGCTCGGGACTAGCGGGAACCTACGAG. Residues: CASSSGLAGTYE. In full, the CDR3 is CASSSGLAGTYEQYF.